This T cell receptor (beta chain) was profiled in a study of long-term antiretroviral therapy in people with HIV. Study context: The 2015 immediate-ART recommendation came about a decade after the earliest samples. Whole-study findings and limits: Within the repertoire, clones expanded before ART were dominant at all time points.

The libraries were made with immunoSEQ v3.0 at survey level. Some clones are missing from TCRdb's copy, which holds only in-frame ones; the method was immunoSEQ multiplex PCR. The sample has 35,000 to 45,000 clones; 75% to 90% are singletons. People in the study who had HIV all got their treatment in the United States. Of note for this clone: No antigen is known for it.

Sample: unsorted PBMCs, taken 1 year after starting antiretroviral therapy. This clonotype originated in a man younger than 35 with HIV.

CDR3 DNA: TGTGCCAGCAGAGGTGCCGCGGGCTATGGCTACACCTTC. Its protein is CASRGAAGYGYTF. The V and J genes are TRBV6-5 and TRBJ1-2, with D unresolved. The V and J ends lost 6 bases and 4 bases respectively, with 12 bases between them. Germline V gives CDR1 MNHEY, CDR2 SVGAGI. The CDR3 loop spans 13 amino acids.